Shown below are 23 T cell receptor beta chains from a single sample sequenced in a study of tumor and adjacent non-tumor tissue in lung cancer. A modified ARM-PCR protocol with three rounds of nested PCR amplified TCRbeta. TCRdb reanalysed the multiplex PCR reads using MiXCR and keeps one entry per CDR3 protein. The table includes about 75,000 distinct CDR3 sequences, under 70% detected once. RNA was extracted from bulk tissue without any cell sorting. This non-tumor lung sample came from over 3 cm beyond the tumor edge. The specimen was distant non-tumor lung tissue. These receptors all come from a woman between 50 and 59 years old with non-small cell lung cancer.

Concerning this clonotype: A read error is likely, as this CDR3 ends without the conserved phenylalanine or tryptophan. V gene TRBV12-3 or TRBV12-4 combines with J gene TRBJ2-2; D not certain. Trimming stripped 2 bases from V and 3 bases from J, with 4 bases between. The CDR3 consists of 13 residues. The CDR3 nucleotides read TGTGCCAGCAGTTTAATGGACACCGGGGAGCTGTTTCTT. Protein: CASSLMDTGELFL.

For this clonotype: A much larger clone lies a single base off, so this may be a read error. This chain connects TRBV6-2 or TRBV6-3 to TRBJ2-7; the match to TRBD2 covers 10 bases. Trimming cost V 5 bases and J 2 bases; bases outside gene matches: 3. The CDR3 is made up of 14 amino acids. Germline loops: CDR1 MNHEY, CDR2 SVGEGT. In DNA, the CDR3 is TGTGCCAGCAGTCACGGGACTAGCGCCTACGAGCAGTACTTC. Translating it yields CASSHGTSAYEQYF.

Concerning this clonotype itself: A junction end diverges from the germline sequence, so it may reflect a read error. The chain links TRBV20-1 to TRBJ2-1; D gene unclear. The CDR3 contains 12 residues. Germline V lookup: CDR1 DFQATT, CDR2 SNEGSKA (reference sequence). The CDR3 DNA follows: TGTAGTGTCATGCTTACCTACAATGAGCAGTTCTTC. Its translation is CSVMLTYNEQFF.

Concerning this clonotype: The junction does not match germline at one end; this may be a read error. V gene TRBV5-6 combines with J gene TRBJ2-1; the match to TRBD1 covers 9 bases. Germline V gene data show CDR1 as SGHDT and CDR2 as YYEEEE. CDR3 length: 16 residues. The chain's CDR3 is CVSSADRGEIYNGQFF. For the CDR3, the DNA is TGTGTCAGCAGCGCCGACAGGGGGGAAATCTACAATGGACAGTTCTTC.

On this clonotype itself: The junction departs from the called germline gene at one end, perhaps through a read error. This rearrangement joins TRBV29-1 to TRBJ2-3; D gene unclear. CDR3 size: 14 residues. Per germline, CDR1 SQVTM and CDR2 ANQGSEA. CDR3 protein: CSVDMLAPTDTQYF. CDR3 nucleotide sequence: TGCAGCGTTGATATGTTGGCCCCCACAGATACGCAGTACTTT.

With regard to this clonotype: Given a much more abundant clone one base away, this may be a read error. The chain joins TRBV6-5 to TRBJ2-3, with D perhaps given as TRBD1 or TRBD2 (5 bases each). The length of the CDR3 is 18 residues. Germline V lookup: CDR1 MNHEY, CDR2 SVGAGI. The CDR3, as DNA: TGTGCCGGCAGTTACTCGATTGGGGCGACGGAAGAGGGGGATACGCAGTATTTT. This sequence encodes CAGSYSIGATEEGDTQYF.

This clonotype has only one observation. The junction does not match germline at one end; this may be a read error. The chain couples TRBV11-2 to TRBJ2-7; 7 nucleotides line up with TRBD2. The CDR3 runs to 15 residues. Germline assignment: CDR1 SGHAT and CDR2 FQNNGV. The CDR3 region is CASNPSASGSYEQYF. The CDR3 DNA is TGTGCTAGCAACCCTTCGGCTAGCGGTTCATACGAGCAGTACTTC.

As regards this clonotype: With a much larger clone just one base away, this may be a read error. This chain connects TRBV4-3 to TRBJ2-7; no reliable D call. CDR1 is LGHNA, CDR2 YSLEER, per germline. Trimming removed 5 bases at V and 3 bases at J, with 14 bases between. The CDR3 has 14 residues. CDR3 nucleotide sequence: TGCGCCAGCAGCGCAAACATGGCGGACTACGAGCAGTACTTC. Amino acid sequence: CASSANMADYEQYF.

With respect to this clonotype: One end of the junction fails to match germline, which may point to a read error. The rearrangement uses TRBV28 and TRBJ2-1, with no clear D. Germline loops: CDR1 MDHEN, CDR2 SYDVKM. The CDR3 is made up of 11 amino acids. For the CDR3, the DNA is TGTGTCAGCAGTTTACGAAGAGAGCAGTTCTTC. This codes for CVSSLRREQFF.

Regarding this clonotype: The CDR3 does not end in the conserved phenylalanine or tryptophan, so this is likely a read error. The gene calls are TRBV20-1 and TRBJ2-4; D is tentatively TRBD1 or TRBD2 (5 bases each). Germline-derived CDR1 and CDR2 are DFQATT and SNEGSKA (reference sequence). V was shortened by 4 bases and J by 11 bases, with 15 bases between the two germline ends. CDR3 length: 12 amino acids. CDR3 loop: CSAINLGVFQYI. CDR3 nucleotides: TGCAGTGCTATCAATTTGGGGGTTTTTCAGTACATA.

Note on this clonotype: The junction differs from germline at one of its ends, possibly a read error. In DNA, the CDR3 is TGCAGTCATAAACGGGGGGAGGGCCTCGGGGAGCAGTTTTTT. This codes for CSHKRGEGLGEQFF. The chain is built from TRBV29-1 and TRBJ2-2; 7 bases match TRBD2. Germline V CDR1 and CDR2: SQVTM, ANQGSEA. The CDR3 has 14 residues.

A note on this clonotype: This likely comes from a read error, as the CDR3 has no conserved phenylalanine or tryptophan at its end. The DNA is left out, because the CDR3 cannot be placed on it with certainty; the CDR3 is given as TCRdb lists it. The gene calls are TRBV20-1 and TRBJ2-7; TRBD1, as called in the table, went unchecked against the DNA. Inclusive of both ends, the CDR3 amounts to 16 amino acids. The germline V gene has CDR1 DFQATT and CDR2 SNEGSKA (reference sequence). CDR3 sequence: CSARGTGNGRAYEQYS.

About this clonotype itself: A single base separates this from a much larger clone, so it may be a read error. V is TRBV20-1 and J is TRBJ2-1; a weak D match, TRBD2 (6 bases). The CDR3 runs to 15 residues. Germline values: CDR1 DFQATT, CDR2 SNEGSKA (reference sequence). The CDR3: CSARDWSGASNDQFF. As DNA, the CDR3 is TGCAGTGCTAGAGATTGGTCGGGAGCGAGCAATGACCAGTTCTTC.

This chain connects TRBV28 to TRBJ2-1; the D gene is possibly TRBD2 (6 bases). Deletions cut 6 bases from V and 6 bases from J, with 21 bases between. Germline V CDR1 and CDR2: MDHEN, SYDVKM. This CDR3 region has 16 residues. As DNA, the CDR3 is TGTGCCAGCAGCCCCACTCCGGGAGTCTTTGGCAATGAGCAGTTCTTC. Its translation: CASSPTPGVFGNEQFF.

As for this clonotype: Its ends do not fully match the called genes, so a read error is possible. The rearrangement links TRBV20-1 to TRBJ2-3; D not certain. The CDR3 contains 14 residues. Germline CDR1 reads DFQATT; CDR2 reads SNEGSKA (reference sequence). For the CDR3, the DNA is TGCAGTGCTAGTCAGGTGGCCGATACAGAAACGCAGTATTTT. It is translated as CSASQVADTETQYF.

V is TRBV6-1 and J is TRBJ2-7; the D gene is possibly TRBD2 (5 bases). V lost 7 bases and J lost 1, with 14 bases in between. Per the germline V gene, CDR1 is MNHNS and CDR2 is SASEGT. The CDR3 runs 14 residues. In DNA form, the CDR3 reads TGTGCCAGCAATGTGGACTGGAGGTCCTACGAGCAGTACTTC. Protein: CASNVDWRSYEQYF.

Concerning this clonotype: A much larger clone differs by one base, so this may be a read error. V and J are TRBV4-1 and TRBJ2-2; 12 bases agree with TRBD2. With V trimmed by 3 bases and J by 4 bases, 0 bases remained unmatched. The CDR3 length is 15 residues. In germline, CDR1 is MGHRA, CDR2 YSYEKL. CDR3: CASSQTSGSTGELFF. The CDR3 nucleotides are TGCGCCAGCAGCCAGACTAGCGGGAGCACCGGGGAGCTGTTTTTT.

This clonotype was seen at least ten times. The chain combines TRBV20-1 with TRBJ2-7; 7 positions match TRBD2. V lost 5 bases and J lost 0; bases outside the gene matches: 4. CDR3 size: 13 residues. CDR1 is DFQATT, CDR2 SNEGSKA, per germline (reference sequence). CDR3 loop: CSADGGSSYEQYF. The CDR3, as DNA: TGCAGTGCTGACGGCGGGAGCTCCTACGAGCAGTACTTC.

This clonotype was counted between two and nine times. Since a much larger clone is just one base distant, this may be a read error. The chain links TRBV29-1 to TRBJ2-7; 7 bases map to TRBD2. V gave up 2 bases and J gave up 3 bases; unmatched junction bases: 10. This CDR3 is 15 amino acids long. Germline V lookup: CDR1 SQVTM, CDR2 ANQGSEA. CDR3 in DNA: TGCAGCGTTGAACTCCGGGGGGAGGCAAACTACGAGCAGTACTTC. Its protein is CSVELRGEANYEQYF.

With regard to this clonotype: No conserved phenylalanine or tryptophan ends this CDR3, so it is likely a read error. The DNA is omitted, as the CDR3 cannot be located on it reliably, and the CDR3 follows TCRdb's listing. The rearrangement joins TRBV4-3 to TRBJ2-7; the table calls TRBD1, which could not be checked here. CDR1 is LGHNA and CDR2 is YSLEER in the germline V gene. The CDR3 is 14 residues long, ends included. This chain's CDR3 is CASSQDWAGGEHYL.

This clonotype occurred many times. The chain uses TRBV4-2 and TRBJ2-3; 15 nucleotides align to TRBD2. The CDR3 sequence is 21 residues long. Germline lookup yields CDR1 LGHNA and CDR2 YNFKEQ. The junction had 14 bases not matched to a gene; V was cut back by 0 bases and J by 4 bases. In DNA, the CDR3 is TGTGCCAGCAGCCAAGAAGGACTAGCGGGAGGGGCCTCTAGCGTGGCAGATACGCAGTATTTT. This codes for CASSQEGLAGGASSVADTQYF.

The chain has TRBV28 and TRBJ1-2; 7 bases agree with TRBD1. The germline gives CDR1 MDHEN, CDR2 SYDVKM. The CDR3 has 16 residues. Trimming at V came to 8 bases and at J to 2 bases, leaving 14 bases not matched to a gene. CDR3 nucleotide sequence: TGTGCCAGCGACGAGAACGGGGACAGTAACAACTATGGCTACACCTTC. This gives the protein CASDENGDSNNYGYTF.

Comment on this clonotype: The junction and the germline gene differ at one end; a read error may be behind it. CDR3: CASSKRVQSATDMQYF. The CDR3 nucleotides read TGTGCCAGCAGCAAAAGGGTACAGTCTGCTACAGATATGCAGTATTTT. This chain uses TRBV11-1 with TRBJ2-3; D unclear. CDR1 and CDR2 from the germline V gene are SGHAT and FQDESV (reference sequence). There are 16 residues in the CDR3.